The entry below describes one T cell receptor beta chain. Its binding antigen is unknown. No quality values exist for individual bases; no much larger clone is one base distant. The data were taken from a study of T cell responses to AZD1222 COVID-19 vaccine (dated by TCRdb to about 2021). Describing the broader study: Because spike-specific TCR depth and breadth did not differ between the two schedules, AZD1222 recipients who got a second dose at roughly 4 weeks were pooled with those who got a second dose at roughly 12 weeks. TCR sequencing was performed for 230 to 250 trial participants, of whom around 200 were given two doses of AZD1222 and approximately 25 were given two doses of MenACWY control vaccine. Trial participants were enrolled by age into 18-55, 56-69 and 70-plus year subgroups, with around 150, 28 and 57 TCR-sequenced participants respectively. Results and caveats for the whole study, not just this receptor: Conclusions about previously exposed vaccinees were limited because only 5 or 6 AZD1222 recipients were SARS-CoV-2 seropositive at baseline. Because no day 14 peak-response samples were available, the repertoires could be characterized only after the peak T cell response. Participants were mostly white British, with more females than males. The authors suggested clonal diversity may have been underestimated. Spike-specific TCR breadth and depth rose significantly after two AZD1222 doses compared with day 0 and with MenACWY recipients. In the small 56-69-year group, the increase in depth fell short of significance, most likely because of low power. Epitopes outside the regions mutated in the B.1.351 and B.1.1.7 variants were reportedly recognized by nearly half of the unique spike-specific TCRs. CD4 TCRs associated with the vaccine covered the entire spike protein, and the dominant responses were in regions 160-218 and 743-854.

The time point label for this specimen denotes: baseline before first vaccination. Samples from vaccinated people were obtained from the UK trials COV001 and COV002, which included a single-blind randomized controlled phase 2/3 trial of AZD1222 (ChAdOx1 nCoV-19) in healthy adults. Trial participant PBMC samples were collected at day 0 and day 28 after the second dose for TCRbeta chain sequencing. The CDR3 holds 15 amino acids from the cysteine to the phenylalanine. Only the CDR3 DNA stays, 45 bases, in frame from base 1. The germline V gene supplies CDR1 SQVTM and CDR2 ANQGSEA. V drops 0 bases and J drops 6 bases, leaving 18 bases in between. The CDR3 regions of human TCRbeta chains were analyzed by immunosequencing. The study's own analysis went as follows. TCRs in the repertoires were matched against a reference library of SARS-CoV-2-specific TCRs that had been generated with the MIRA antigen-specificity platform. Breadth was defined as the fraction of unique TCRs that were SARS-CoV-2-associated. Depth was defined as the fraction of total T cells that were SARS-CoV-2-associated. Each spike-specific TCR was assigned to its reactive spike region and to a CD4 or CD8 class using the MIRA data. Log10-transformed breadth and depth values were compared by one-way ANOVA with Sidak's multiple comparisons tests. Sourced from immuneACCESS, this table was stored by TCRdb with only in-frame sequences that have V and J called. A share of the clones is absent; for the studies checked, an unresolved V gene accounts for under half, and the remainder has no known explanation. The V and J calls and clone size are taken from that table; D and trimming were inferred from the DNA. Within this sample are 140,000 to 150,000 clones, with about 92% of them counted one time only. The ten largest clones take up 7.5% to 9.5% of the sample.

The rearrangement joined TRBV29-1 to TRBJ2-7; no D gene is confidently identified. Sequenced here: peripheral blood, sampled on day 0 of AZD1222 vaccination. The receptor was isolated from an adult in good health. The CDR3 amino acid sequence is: CSVEDVAGPFSEQYF. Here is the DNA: TGCAGCGTTGAAGATGTCGCAGGTCCTTTTTCCGAGCAGTACTTC.